The text below deals with one T cell receptor (beta chain). Its specific antigen is unknown. No clone much larger than this one lies a single base away; base qualities are absent. This sample was taken from a study of T cells in narcolepsy (dated by TCRdb to 2016 to 2018). About the full investigation: The study enrolled patients with narcolepsy type 1 or type 2 (NT1, NT2) together with healthy control donors. The study used TCR Vbeta sequencing to track clonotypes in blood and CSF while looking for autoreactive T cells in narcolepsy patients that target self-antigens of hypocretin neurons (hypocretin, TRIB2).

Memory CD4+ T cells were sorted ex vivo from peripheral blood of narcolepsy patients and healthy controls for TCR Vbeta sequencing. Preparation of the library involved the immunoSEQ multiplex PCR assay. Here the immuneACCESS table is served through TCRdb, limited to in-frame sequences with V and J called. Missing clones are a known gap in these copies; in checked studies unresolved V genes cover under half, and the rest lacks a known reason. Across this sample there are 25,000 to 35,000 clones, with roughly nine tenths seen only once. Of the sample, more than 0.95% is held by the ten largest clones. The germline V gene (reference sequence) supplies CDR1 WNHNN and CDR2 SYGVQD. The CDR3 runs 13 amino acids, cysteine and phenylalanine included. Just the 39-base CDR3 DNA is kept, in frame starting at base 1. V and J lose 9 bases and 4 bases, and a span of 13 bases separates them. The full study reports these points: Numbers of sequenced blood memory CD4+ clonotypes were comparable, with averages of approximately 40,000 in patients and about 35,000 in controls. Some blood memory CD4+ repertoires from patients and controls contained no sequences matching autoreactive T cell clones. Plots that compared CSF and blood CD4+ T cell clonotypes from the same patient highlighted HCRT-specific and TRIB2-specific autoreactive clonotypes. According to the report, autoreactive clonotypes were detected serially in the blood of the same patients and of different patients, but not in healthy controls.

Sequencing used CD45RA- memory CD4+ T cells from PBMCs. What the cell subset or site label conveys for this sample: memory T cells sorted ex vivo from peripheral blood. This receptor was identified in a human donor with narcolepsy. The chain couples TRBV10-1 to TRBJ1-5; a tentative D match to TRBD1 spans 6 bases. The CDR3 reads as follows: CARVDRTNQPQHF. The nucleotide sequence reads as follows: TGCGCCAGAGTCGACAGGACAAATCAGCCCCAGCATTTT.